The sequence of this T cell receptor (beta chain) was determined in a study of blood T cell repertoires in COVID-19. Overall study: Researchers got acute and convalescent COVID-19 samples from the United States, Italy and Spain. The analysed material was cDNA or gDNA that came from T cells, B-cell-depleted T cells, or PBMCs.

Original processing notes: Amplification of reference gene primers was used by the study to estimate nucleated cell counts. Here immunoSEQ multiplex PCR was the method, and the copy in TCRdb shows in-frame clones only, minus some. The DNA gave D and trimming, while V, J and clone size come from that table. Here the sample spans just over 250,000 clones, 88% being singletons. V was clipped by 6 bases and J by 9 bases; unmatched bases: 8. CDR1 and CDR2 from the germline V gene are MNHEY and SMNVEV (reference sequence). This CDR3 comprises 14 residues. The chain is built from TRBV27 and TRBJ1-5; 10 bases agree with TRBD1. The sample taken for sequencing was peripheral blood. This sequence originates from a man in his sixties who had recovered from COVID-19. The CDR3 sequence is CASSRTGGERPQHF. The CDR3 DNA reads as TGTGCCAGCAGCCGGACAGGGGGTGAGAGGCCCCAGCATTTT.